The rows below give T cell receptor beta chains drawn from one sample of a study of vaccination effects on CD4 cells after COVID-19. The data were produced by immunoSEQ multiplex PCR, yet TCRdb's version contains in-frame clones alone and is incomplete. The sample records 12,000 to 15,000 clones, roughly 80% being singletons. Their recognized antigens are unknown. The sequenced sample was CD4+ T cells from PBMCs cultured with SARS-CoV-2 spike peptides, obtained after COVID-19 vaccination. These TCRs come from a human donor who had a prior SARS-CoV-2 infection. The CDR3 runs from the conserved cysteine through the conserved F or W. D genes are given only for firm matches. Clone size appears in some rows only: once, few, many, or a class for an expanded clone.

cdr3_aa cdr3_nt d_call clone_size j_call v_call cdr3_length
CASSLPGTSTQPETQYF TGTGCCAGCAGCTTGCCCGGGACCTCAACGCAACCAGAGACCCAGTACTTC NA NA TRBJ2-5 TRBV5-4 17
CASSSGTSGSVWETQYF TGTGCCAGCAGCTCCGGGACTAGCGGGAGTGTCTGGGAGACCCAGTACTTC TRBD2 few TRBJ2-5 TRBV7-9 17
CASIIARNVNYGYTF TGTGCCAGCATTATAGCCAGGAACGTTAACTATGGCTACACCTTC NA once TRBJ1-2 TRBV6-5 15
CASSLGTSSYEQYF TGTGCCAGCAGTTTAGGGACATCCTCCTACGAGCAGTACTTC NA NA TRBJ2-7 TRBV6-2/TRBV6-3 14
CASSYSTENYNEQFF TGTGCCAGCAGTTACTCTACAGAAAACTACAATGAGCAGTTCTTC NA NA TRBJ2-1 TRBV6-2/TRBV6-3 15
CASSRQWDSYEQYF TGTGCCAGCAGCAGGCAGTGGGACTCCTACGAGCAGTACTTC NA NA TRBJ2-7 TRBV11-3 14
CASSRSGNTEAFF TGTGCCAGCAGCCGCAGCGGGAACACTGAAGCTTTCTTT NA NA TRBJ1-1 TRBV11-3 13
CASSPGQNYGYTF TGTGCCAGCTCCCCCGGACAAAACTATGGCTACACCTTC NA NA TRBJ1-2 TRBV18 13
CASIGQLLNSPLHF TGTGCCAGCATTGGACAGTTACTTAATTCACCCCTCCACTTT NA few TRBJ1-6 TRBV6-6 14
CASSMRQIYGYTF TGTGCCAGTAGTATGCGGCAGATCTATGGCTACACCTTC NA NA TRBJ1-2 TRBV19 13
CSADRETQYF TGCAGTGCTGACCGAGAGACCCAGTACTTC NA NA TRBJ2-5 TRBV20-1 10
CASSHLPALVAFF TGTGCCAGCAGTCACCTTCCGGCTTTAGTAGCTTTCTTT NA NA TRBJ1-1 TRBV6-5 13
CASSLRRGISYGYTF TGTGCCAGCAGCTTAAGGAGAGGGATCAGCTATGGCTACACCTTC NA NA TRBJ1-2 TRBV7-8 15
CASSPPPRGNSPLHF TGTGCCAGCAGCCCGCCCCCAAGGGGTAATTCACCCCTCCACTTT NA NA TRBJ1-6 TRBV7-2 15
CASSPSRGSNQPQHF TGTGCCAGCAGTCCAAGCCGGGGAAGCAATCAGCCCCAGCATTTT NA NA TRBJ1-5 TRBV6-5 15
CAGSLTGDANYGYTF TGTGCCGGGAGCTTAACAGGTGACGCTAACTATGGCTACACCTTC NA NA TRBJ1-2 TRBV6-6 15
CARSLGLADNYNEQFF TGTGCCAGAAGCTTGGGGCTAGCGGACAATTACAATGAGCAGTTCTTC TRBD2 NA TRBJ2-1 TRBV5-3 16
CASSQRGALGYTF TGCGCCAGCAGCCAGCGAGGGGCCTTAGGCTACACCTTC NA large TRBJ1-2 TRBV4-1 13
CASSARGQGFVDTQYF TGTGCCAGCAGCGCGCGGGGACAGGGGTTTGTAGATACGCAGTATTTT TRBD1 NA TRBJ2-3 TRBV9 16
CASSSRDRGEQFF TGTGCCAGCAGCTCCCGGGACAGGGGCGAGCAGTTCTTC TRBD1 NA TRBJ2-1 TRBV7-3 13
CASSFRSGELFF TGTGCCAGCAGCTTTCGGTCCGGGGAGCTGTTTTTT NA NA TRBJ2-2 TRBV7-3 12
CASSLLADQPQHF TGTGCCAGCAGCTTACTCGCCGATCAGCCCCAGCATTTT NA NA TRBJ1-5 TRBV7-2 13
CAWTDEDNYGYTF TGTGCCTGGACGGATGAGGATAACTATGGCTACACCTTC NA NA TRBJ1-2 TRBV30 13
CASSLVRVLGGMNTEAFF TGTGCCAGCAGCTTAGTAAGGGTATTGGGCGGAATGAACACTGAAGCTTTCTTT NA NA TRBJ1-1 TRBV11-3 18
CASSQVAAPQFF TGTGCCAGCAGCCAAGTCGCGGCGCCGCAGTTCTTC NA NA TRBJ2-1 TRBV3-1/TRBV3-2 12
CASSLVASSDTQYF TGTGCCAGCAGCTTAGTGGCATCGTCCGATACGCAGTATTTT NA NA TRBJ2-3 TRBV7-3 14
CASSLDRGETQYF TGTGCCAGCAGCCTGGATCGTGGGGAGACCCAGTACTTC NA NA TRBJ2-5 TRBV14 13
CASSTRDSHNEQFF TGTGCCAGCAGCACTAGGGACAGCCACAATGAGCAGTTCTTC TRBD1 NA TRBJ2-1 TRBV7-2 14
CASSHGETSGGETQYF TGCGCCAGCAGCCATGGCGAGACTAGCGGGGGAGAGACCCAGTACTTC TRBD2 NA TRBJ2-5 TRBV4-1 16
CASSLGWREFAYEQYF TGTGCCAGCAGCTTAGGATGGCGGGAGTTCGCCTACGAGCAGTACTTC TRBD2 NA TRBJ2-7 TRBV7-2 16
CASSEIWGGHGIDNSPLHF TGTGCCAGCAGTGAAATTTGGGGGGGACACGGAATCGATAATTCACCCCTCCACTTT NA NA TRBJ1-6 TRBV6-1 19
CASSEAPRHFVGYTF TGTGCCAGCAGTGAAGCGCCAAGGCACTTTGTGGGCTACACCTTC NA once TRBJ1-2 TRBV6-1 15
CASSTVPLVEKLFF TGTGCCAGCAGTACCGTCCCCCTGGTTGAAAAACTGTTTTTT NA NA TRBJ1-4 TRBV6-5 14
CASSQGYDGGYTF TGTGCCAGCAGCCAAGGTTACGATGGGGGCTACACCTTC NA NA TRBJ1-2 TRBV3-1/TRBV3-2 13
CASSREGVRYGYTF TGTGCCAGCAGCAGAGAAGGGGTTCGCTATGGCTACACCTTC NA NA TRBJ1-2 TRBV9 14
CASSLQGGEQFF TGTGCCAGCAGTCTCCAGGGAGGTGAGCAGTTCTTC NA once TRBJ2-1 TRBV12-3/TRBV12-4 12
CASSLAGYSTPLHF TGTGCCAGCAGCTTAGCAGGGTATAGTACACCCCTCCACTTT NA NA TRBJ1-6 TRBV7-8 14
CATAKTGETQYF TGTGCCACCGCCAAGACAGGAGAGACCCAGTACTTC NA NA TRBJ2-5 TRBV24-1 12
CASSVDHRGPEQPQHF TGTGCCAGCAGCGTAGATCACAGGGGACCTGAACAGCCCCAGCATTTT TRBD1 NA TRBJ1-5 TRBV9 16
CASSLEGKYTQYF TGTGCCAGCAGCTTAGAGGGAAAGTATACGCAGTATTTT NA NA TRBJ2-3 TRBV11-1 13
CASSMTGSYEQYF TGTGCCAGTAGTATGACAGGGTCCTACGAGCAGTACTTC TRBD1 NA TRBJ2-7 TRBV19 13
CASKRSIGDGDEQFF TGTGCCAGCAAGCGCTCGATCGGGGATGGGGATGAGCAGTTCTTC NA NA TRBJ2-1 TRBV6-4 15
CASSPGLRTYEQYF TGTGCCAGCAGCCCGGGACTCAGAACCTACGAGCAGTACTTC NA NA TRBJ2-7 TRBV6-5 14
CASSPPTGSGNTIYF TGTGCCAGCAGCCCGCCTACAGGGTCTGGAAACACCATATATTTT NA NA TRBJ1-3 TRBV5-5 15
CASSSQVNTEAFF TGTGCTAGCAGCTCCCAGGTGAACACTGAAGCTTTCTTT NA NA TRBJ1-1 TRBV7-7 13
CASSLGQGDGYTF TGCGCCAGCAGCTTGGGACAGGGGGATGGCTACACCTTC TRBD1 NA TRBJ1-2 TRBV5-1 13